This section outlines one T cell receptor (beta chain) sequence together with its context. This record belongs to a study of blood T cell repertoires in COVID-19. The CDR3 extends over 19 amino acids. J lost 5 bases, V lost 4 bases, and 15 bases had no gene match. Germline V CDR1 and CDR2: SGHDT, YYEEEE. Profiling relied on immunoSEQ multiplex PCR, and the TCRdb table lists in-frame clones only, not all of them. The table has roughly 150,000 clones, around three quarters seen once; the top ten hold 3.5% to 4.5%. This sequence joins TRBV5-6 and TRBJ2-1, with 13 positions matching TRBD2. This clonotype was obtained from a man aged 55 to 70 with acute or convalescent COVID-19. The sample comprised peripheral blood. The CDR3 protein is CASSRGLAGYSFYDNEQFF. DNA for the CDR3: TGTGCCAGCAGCAGGGGACTAGCGGGATACTCATTCTACGACAATGAGCAGTTCTTC.